This T cell receptor (beta chain) was observed in a study of T cells after posttransplantation cyclophosphamide. A marrow graft followed busulfan-fludarabine conditioning, with cyclophosphamide on days +3 and +4. Data came from immunoSEQ multiplex PCR; TCRdb stores just in-frame clones and leaves some out. The sample includes around 10,000 clones, about 89% of them seen just once. This CDR3 comprises 15 residues. V shed 4 bases, J shed 0 bases, and the junction held 3 bases outside the gene matches. From germline, CDR1 is LNHDA and CDR2 SQIVND (reference sequence). The clonotype comes from a male patient in his thirties who received an allogeneic stem cell transplant from a related donor, was CMV-positive, and had acute GVHD only. Some T cells could come from the graft donor. Sequenced material: CD4+ T cells sorted from PBMCs, taken after allogeneic stem cell transplant with posttransplant cyclophosphamide. The V and J genes are TRBV19 and TRBJ1-1; TRBD1 matches at 9 bases. CDR3 in amino acids: CASSRTGALNTEAFF. CDR3 nucleotides: TGTGCCAGTAGTAGGACAGGGGCTTTGAACACTGAAGCTTTCTTT.